The 16 T cell receptor beta chains reported below all come from one sample, sequenced in a study of response to subunit inactivated influenza vaccine. One entry per CDR3 protein, called by TCRdb with MiXCR from the RT-PCR reads. Among 500,000 or so distinct CDR3 sequences listed, approximately 17% were seen once. Sequencing used CD4+ T cells sorted from PBMCs, obtained around 25 months after vaccination. Receptors originate from a man between 50 and 69 years old who received an inactivated influenza vaccine.

This clonotype was observed a handful of times. The chain couples TRBV15 to TRBJ2-5, with unresolved D. The germline V and J ends were trimmed by 4 bases and 5 bases, with 14 bases remaining between them. The CDR3 has 14 residues. Germline loops: CDR1 LNHNV, CDR2 YYDKDF (reference sequence). CDR3 loop: CATSTRRSVETQYF. Here the CDR3 DNA reads TGTGCCACCAGCACCCGTCGGTCGGTGGAGACCCAGTACTTC.

This clonotype has a count of ten or more. The chain carries TRBV4-3 and TRBJ2-7, with D perhaps matching TRBD1 or TRBD2 (5 bases each). The CDR3 length is 15 residues. The germline gives CDR1 LGHNA, CDR2 YSLEER. Deletions cut 0 bases from V and 5 bases from J, with 14 bases between. The CDR3: CASSQEAGRVHEQYF. The CDR3 DNA is TGCGCCAGCAGCCAAGAAGCAGGGCGGGTCCACGAGCAGTACTTC.

This clonotype was picked up many times. The V and J genes are TRBV5-1 and TRBJ2-7, with no clear D. This CDR3 has 13 residues. Trimming removed 4 bases from V and 7 bases from J, with 15 bases in between. Germline values: CDR1 SGHRS, CDR2 YFSETQ. Here the CDR3 reads CASSQTVFGEQYF. For the CDR3, the DNA is TGCGCCAGCAGCCAGACCGTTTTCGGGGAGCAGTACTTC.

This chain links TRBV4-2 with TRBJ2-3, with unresolved D. Trimming removed 0 bases at V and 4 bases at J, with 2 bases between. The CDR3 length is 12 residues. Germline V CDR1 and CDR2: LGHNA, YNFKEQ. CDR3 sequence reads: CASSQEPDTQYF. The CDR3 nucleotides are TGTGCCAGCAGCCAAGAACCAGATACGCAGTATTTT.

V usage is TRBV29-1 and J usage is TRBJ2-5; 11 bases match TRBD1. CDR1 SQVTM and CDR2 ANQGSEA come from the germline V gene. Unmatched junction bases numbered 4, after V lost 0 bases and J lost 4 bases. This CDR3 contains 15 residues. In nucleotides, the CDR3 is TGCAGCGTTGAAGATCCGGGACAGGGGGGAGAGACCCAGTACTTC. Its translation is CSVEDPGQGGETQYF. The entire variable domain, with the rest obtained from reference TRBV29-1 and TRBJ2-5, is as follows: SAVISQKPSRDICQRGTSLTIQCQVDSQVTMMFWYRQQPGQSLTLIATANQGSEATYESGFVIDKFPISRPNLTFSTLTVSNMSPEDSSIYLCSVEDPGQGGETQYFGPGTRLLVL.

This clonotype was recorded many times. This chain links TRBV7-3 with TRBJ2-2, with D perhaps TRBD2 (5 bases). CDR3 length: 16 residues. The germline V gene encodes CDR1 SGHTA and CDR2 FQGTGA. V was clipped by 8 bases and J by 7 bases, with 23 bases between them. This CDR3 reads CASSKYGNQRVGELFF. In DNA form, the CDR3 reads TGTGCCAGCTCAAAATACGGGAATCAACGGGTCGGGGAGCTGTTTTTT.

The CDR3 protein is CASSFLSGNEQFF. CDR3 nucleotides: TGTGCCAGCAGTTTCCTGAGCGGCAATGAGCAGTTCTTC. This chain connects TRBV12-3 or TRBV12-4 to TRBJ2-1, with a weak D call TRBD2 (5 bases). This CDR3 is built from 13 residues. Trimming left V 3 bases short and J 6 bases short, with 9 bases between.

This clonotype was detected a few times. V is TRBV20-1 and J is TRBJ2-4, with D maybe TRBD1 (5 bases). The germline gives CDR1 DFQATT, CDR2 SNEGSKA (reference sequence). Trimming shortened V by 5 bases and J by 4 bases, and 12 bases separated the two germline ends. This CDR3 has 13 residues. CDR3 protein: CSADDRGKNIQYF. The CDR3 bases are TGCAGTGCTGATGACAGAGGAAAAAACATTCAGTACTTC.

The chain recombines TRBV18 with TRBJ1-1; 7 bases map to TRBD1. CDR3 length: 17 residues. Per germline, CDR1 KGHSH and CDR2 LQKENI. V trimming: 4 bases; J trimming: 0 bases; junction bases outside the gene matches: 11. The CDR3 nucleotides read TGTGCCAGCTCACGTTTCCGGGACAGAGTCATGAACACTGAAGCTTTCTTT. Translation: CASSRFRDRVMNTEAFF.

V gene TRBV5-1 combines with J gene TRBJ2-7; the match to TRBD1 covers 8 bases. Germline CDR1 SGHRS, CDR2 YFSETQ. The V gene end was trimmed by 1 base and the J gene end by 5 bases; junction bases not matched to a gene: 5. CDR3 length: 14 residues. The CDR3, as DNA: TGCGCCAGCAGCTTGTTTACAGGGGGTGACGAGCAGTACTTC. Protein: CASSLFTGGDEQYF.

CDR3 loop: CAWSVPGAGEGQPQHF. The CDR3 coding sequence is TGTGCCTGGAGTGTACCGGGGGCAGGGGAGGGTCAGCCCCAGCATTTT. This chain uses TRBV30 with TRBJ1-5, with a weak D call TRBD1 (6 bases). CDR3 length: 16 residues. V lost 0 bases and J 6 bases, leaving 18 bases between the germline ends. CDR1 and CDR2 from the germline V gene are GTSNPN and SVGIG (reference sequence).

In regard to this clonotype: This sequence may be a read error, since a much larger clone differs from it by one base. The chain carries TRBV28 and TRBJ2-1, with 9 bases that match TRBD2. V was pared by 10 bases and J by 4 bases, with 14 bases of the junction left unmatched. Germline CDR1 reads MDHEN; CDR2 reads SYDVKM. The CDR3 sequence is 16 residues long. The CDR3 DNA is TGTGCCATCAGCCGGGGGGGGACTAGCTCGTACAATGAGCAGTTCTTC. Translated, it gives CAISRGGTSSYNEQFF. Complete variable domain (other parts from reference TRBV28 and TRBJ2-1): DVKVTQSSRYLVKRTGEKVFLECVQDMDHENMFWYRQDPGLGLRLIYFSYDVKMKEKGDIPEGYSVSREKKERFSLILESASTNQTSMYLCAISRGGTSSYNEQFFGPGTRLTVL.

This CDR3 is CASSVWAGEHQYF. The CDR3 DNA is TGTGCCAGCAGCGTATGGGCAGGCGAGCACCAGTACTTC. This chain joins TRBV9 and TRBJ2-5; D call uncertain. Germline V gene sequence: CDR1 SGDLS, CDR2 YYNGEE. The V and J ends lost 1 base and 10 bases respectively, with 14 bases between them. CDR3 size: 13 residues.

The chain couples TRBV27 to TRBJ2-7; the D call may be TRBD1 or TRBD2 (5 bases each). Deletions cut 3 bases from V and 4 bases from J, with 10 bases between. Germline V gene sequence: CDR1 MNHEY, CDR2 SMNVEV (reference sequence). The CDR3 is 13 residues long. In DNA, the CDR3 is TGTGCCAGCAGTTTCCAGTGGGGGTACGAGCAGTACTTC. Its protein is CASSFQWGYEQYF.

The rearrangement uses TRBV20-1 and TRBJ2-1; maybe TRBD2 (6 bases). V lost 4 bases, J lost 8 bases, and 21 bases lay in between. The CDR3 runs to 15 residues. Per germline, CDR1 DFQATT and CDR2 SNEGSKA (reference sequence). DNA of the CDR3: TGCAGTGCTACCCCCGGGACTTCTCTAGGCGATGAGCAGTTCTTC. Its translation is CSATPGTSLGDEQFF.

A few counts support this clonotype. The V call is TRBV11-2, the J call TRBJ2-3, with D perhaps matching TRBD2 (5 bases). Looked up from germline, CDR1 is SGHAT and CDR2 is FQNNGV. This CDR3 is 15 amino acids long. V gave up 5 bases and J gave up 1 base, with 13 bases separating them. The CDR3 nucleotides are TGTGCCAGCAGCGGAATAGCCGGGGGCACAGATACGCAGTATTTT. The encoded protein is CASSGIAGGTDTQYF. Drawing the rest from reference TRBV11-2 and TRBJ2-3, the complete variable domain is EAGVAQSPRYKIIEKRQSVAFWCNPISGHATLYWYQQILGQGPKLLIQFQNNGVVDDSQLPKDRFSAERLKGVDSTLKIQPAKLEDSAVYLCASSGIAGGTDTQYFGPGTRLTVL.